This entry concerns a single T cell receptor (beta chain). The data are from a study of control samples from healthy donors and cancer patients. TCRdb's table, derived via immunoSEQ multiplex PCR, lists solely in-frame clones and lacks some. Among about 51,000 clones listed, over 70% were seen once. The V gene's germline CDR1 is SGHAT and CDR2 FQNNGV. The length of the CDR3 is 14 residues. V was trimmed by 5 bases and J by 7 bases, leaving 17 bases between them. V is TRBV11-2 and J is TRBJ1-1; a possible D gene is TRBD1 (5 bases). This TCR came from a man in his 70s in good health. Material: blood. The CDR3 DNA reads TGTGCCAGCAGCCCACGGGTGACAGACAATGAAGCTTTCTTT. Its protein product is CASSPRVTDNEAFF.